The subject of this entry is one TCR beta chain. This clonotype has at least ten counts. It lacks a known antigen. Base qualities are not provided; no much larger clone lies one nucleotide away. The data belong to a study of T-cell reconstitution after alpha-beta-depleted transplantation in children (dated by TCRdb to the mid-2010s). With respect to the entire study: Using TCR repertoire profiling, the study followed T-cell immune reconstitution in a quantitative way in children after TCRalphabeta/CD19-depleted allogeneic hematopoietic cell transplantation. Study-wide conclusions, independent of this receptor: Over subsequent months, a decline in hyperexpanded clone frequencies was noted, and after one year, T-cell counts and TCRbeta diversity were mostly ascribed to newly produced T cells. The apparently early alphabetaT-cell count recovery about two months after transplant was reportedly dependent on only several hundred rapidly expanded clones derived from non-depleted graft cells. In some patients, high TCRbeta diversity at day 60 was attributed to recipient T cells and intrathymic progenitors that had survived conditioning.

The treatment or condition tag for this specimen amounts to: allogeneic hematopoietic cell transplantation with graft depleted of TCRalphabeta T cells and CD19 B cells. Transplant recipients were children who received TCRalphabeta/CD19-depleted allogeneic hematopoietic cell grafts. Receptor amplification or capture employed PCR. Sequenced using an Illumina HiSeq 2500. To normalize quantification of the TCRbeta repertoire, the TCR libraries were built with molecular barcoding that relied on unique molecular identifiers. TCRdb reworked the public reads: Q25 trimming with fastp, MiXCR clone assembly, productive beta chains retained. Records with the same CDR3 protein are collapsed into one entry carrying the most frequent genes and DNA. Counted in this sample were about 830,000 distinct CDR3 sequences; approximately 15% of them appeared once. Of the sample, 5% is held by the ten largest clones. V is shortened by 0 bases, J by 4 bases, and the region joining them spans 9 bases. Based on the germline V gene (reference sequence), the CDR1 and CDR2 sequences are LNHNV and YYDKDF. The CDR3 spans 14 residues, from the cysteine through the phenylalanine. This entry keeps only the CDR3 DNA: 42 bases, framed from base 1.

This TCR derives from a male patient aged 10-17 years who had a stem cell transplant for acute lymphoblastic leukemia, so the T cells may come from the graft donor. Recombination joined TRBV15 with TRBJ2-5; the D gene is unclear. Here the sequenced sample was PBMCs, mostly from graft donor cells, taken 360 days after TCRalphabeta/CD19-depleted stem cell transplant. The DNA reads as follows: TGTGCCACCAGCAGAGATAACGGGCGAGAGACCCAGTACTTC. This encodes CATSRDNGRETQYF.